These 26 T cell receptor beta chains originate from one sample sequenced in a study of blood T cell repertoires in COVID-19 (TCRdb year 2020). The method was the immunoSEQ multiplex PCR assay. The table was pulled from immuneACCESS by TCRdb, which kept in-frame rearrangements only. Such tables lose some clones; where checked, under half of the loss comes from unresolved V genes, and the rest has no known cause. Present in this sample are about 34,000 clones, more than 75% of which were seen just once. Jointly, the top ten make up less than 35% of the sample. The sequencing sample was made of peripheral blood. These TCRs come from an elderly man with acute or convalescent COVID-19.

V is TRBV7-3 and J is TRBJ2-1, with 11 bases aligning to TRBD2. V lost 1 base, J lost 8 bases, and 4 bases stayed unmatched. The CDR3 is 15 residues long. CDR1 is SGHTA and CDR2 is FQGTGA in the germline V gene. CDR3 sequence reads: CASSLSSGGADEQFF. CDR3 DNA sequence: TGTGCCAGCAGCTTAAGTAGCGGGGGGGCCGATGAGCAGTTCTTC.

The sample holds one count of this clone. This chain uses TRBV5-6 with TRBJ2-5; D gene ambiguous. Germline loops: CDR1 SGHDT, CDR2 YYEEEE. V lost 5 bases and J lost 2, with 13 bases in between. The CDR3 has 14 residues. The CDR3 loop is CASRLWSRQETQYF. CDR3 sequence (DNA): TGTGCCAGCAGACTTTGGTCGCGTCAAGAGACCCAGTACTTC.

This clone was seen a few times. The CDR3 reads CASSEGLAGTGELFF. The CDR3, as DNA: TGTGCCAGCAGCGAGGGACTAGCGGGAACCGGGGAGCTGTTTTTT. This chain links TRBV7-9 with TRBJ2-2; 13 bases are shared with TRBD2. CDR3 length: 15 residues. The germline gives CDR1 SEHNR, CDR2 FQNEAQ (reference sequence). The V segment lost 5 bases and the J segment 5 bases; nucleotides outside the gene matches: 2.

The genes are TRBV20-1 and TRBJ2-6, with TRBD2 matching 9 bases. Germline V gene sequence: CDR1 DFQATT, CDR2 SNEGSKA (reference sequence). The CDR3 runs to 16 residues. The V and J ends lost 3 bases and 2 bases, in that order; junction bases with no gene match: 5. This CDR3 is CSASDSGRAGANVLTF. The DNA for the CDR3 is TGCAGTGCTAGTGATAGCGGGAGAGCTGGGGCCAACGTCCTGACTTTC.

This clone has at least ten counts. V is TRBV5-5 and J is TRBJ2-7; 10 bases agree with TRBD2. The germline gives CDR1 SGHKS, CDR2 YYEKEE (reference sequence). There are 18 residues in the CDR3. Losses at the gene ends were 4 bases for V and 3 bases for J; bases not matched to a gene: 16. The CDR3 DNA reads as TGTGCCAGCAGCGAAAAACGGACTAGCGGCGTTCTTCTCTACGAGCAGTACTTC. This encodes CASSEKRTSGVLLYEQYF.

The chain couples TRBV28 to TRBJ2-3; 8 bases align to TRBD1. The CDR3 has 12 amino acids. V lost 6 bases to trimming and J lost 5 bases; unmatched junction nucleotides: 1. Germline V gene data show CDR1 as MDHEN and CDR2 as SYDVKM. This chain's CDR3 is CASRTGGDTQYF. DNA for the CDR3: TGTGCCAGCAGAACAGGGGGAGATACGCAGTATTTT. Variable domain in full (rest from reference TRBV28 and TRBJ2-3): DVKVTQSSRYLVKRTGEKVFLECVQDMDHENMFWYRQDPGLGLRLIYFSYDVKMKEKGDIPEGYSVSREKKERFSLILESASTNQTSMYLCASRTGGDTQYFGPGTRLTVL.

This rearrangement joins TRBV12-2 to TRBJ2-7; the D segment call TRBD2 is taken from the table without a DNA check. TRBV12-2 is termed a pseudogene. This CDR3 spans 17 amino acids. The CDR3 here is CASRQWERLDSADEQYF. The CDR3 nucleotides read TGTGCAAGTCGCCAGTGGGAGAGGCTCGACTCGGCCGACGAGCAGTACTTC.

V usage is TRBV11-2 and J usage is TRBJ1-2; 8 bases are a match to TRBD1. CDR1 SGHAT and CDR2 FQNNGV come from the germline V gene. The CDR3 sequence is 15 residues long. V lost 0 bases, J lost 12 bases, and 12 bases stayed unmatched. CDR3 in amino acids: CASSLDRTGIISHTF. The CDR3 bases are TGTGCCAGCAGCTTAGATAGGACAGGGATTATATCCCACACCTTC.

This chain connects TRBV7-3 to TRBJ2-6; tentative D call: TRBD1 (5 bases). The CDR3 sequence is 17 residues long. The V end lost 1 base, the J end lost 2 bases, and 12 bases lay between the germline ends. CDR1 is SGHTA, CDR2 FQGTGA, per germline. CDR3 nucleotides: TGTGCCAGCAGCTTAAAGCAGGGTGAAACTGGGGCCAACGTCCTGACTTTC. Amino acids: CASSLKQGETGANVLTF.

V gene TRBV7-9 combines with J gene TRBJ2-1, with D maybe TRBD1 (5 bases). The V and J ends lost 2 bases and 7 bases respectively, with 9 bases between them. This CDR3 is 13 amino acids long. CDR1 SEHNR and CDR2 FQNEAQ come from the germline V gene (reference sequence). For the CDR3, the DNA is TGTGCCAGCAGCTTACAGGGATGGAATGAGCAGTTCTTC. Protein: CASSLQGWNEQFF.

This clone was observed a handful of times. The chain carries TRBV20-1 and TRBJ2-1; D unresolved. This CDR3 region has 13 residues. Looked up from germline, CDR1 is DFQATT and CDR2 is SNEGSKA (reference sequence). Trimming stripped 3 bases from V and 0 bases from J, with 6 bases between. The CDR3 DNA follows: TGCAGTGCTAGTCTAAGCTCCTACAATGAGCAGTTCTTC. Translation gives CSASLSSYNEQFF.

The rearrangement joins TRBV28 to TRBJ1-2; 8 bases are shared with TRBD1. With 4 bases clipped from V and 7 bases from J, the junction kept 5 bases outside the gene matches. Germline V gene data show CDR1 as MDHEN and CDR2 as SYDVKM. The CDR3 contains 13 residues. The CDR3 protein is CASSSGGARGYTF. CDR3 coding DNA: TGTGCCAGCAGTTCAGGGGGCGCACGTGGCTACACCTTC.

This rearrangement joins TRBV7-2 to TRBJ1-3; a possible D gene is TRBD1 (6 bases). The CDR3 runs to 15 residues. V was cut by 5 bases and J by 0 bases, with 11 bases left in between. Germline assignment: CDR1 SGHTA and CDR2 FQGNSA. CDR3 nucleotides: TGTGCCAGCAGCCCTCAGACAGGCTCTGGAAACACCATATATTTT. Translating it yields CASSPQTGSGNTIYF.

The chain is built from TRBV19 and TRBJ1-4; D might be TRBD1 (6 bases). Germline V CDR1 and CDR2: LNHDA, SQIVND (reference sequence). The CDR3 has 15 amino acids. V was trimmed by 5 bases and J by 10 bases, leaving 20 bases between them. The CDR3 nucleotides read TGTGCCAGTAGTGGCGAAACAAGGGGGATGAGAAAACTGTTTTTT. Its translation is CASSGETRGMRKLFF.

V usage is TRBV3-1 (or the pseudogene TRBV3-2) and J usage is TRBJ2-7; 7 nucleotides agree with TRBD2. Germline assignment: CDR1 LGHDT and CDR2 YNNKEL (reference sequence). V shed 8 bases and J 3 bases; nucleotides not matched to a gene: 7. The CDR3 totals 13 residues. In nucleotides, the CDR3 is TGTGCCAGCGCGGGGGTTGTGGGCTACGAGCAGTACTTC. Amino acids: CASAGVVGYEQYF.

The CDR3 reads CASSEGTDNQPQHF. CDR3 DNA sequence: TGTGCCAGCAGTGAAGGGACAGATAATCAGCCCCAGCATTTT. The chain recombines TRBV6-1 with TRBJ1-5; D might be TRBD1 (6 bases). V was trimmed by 1 base and J by 4 bases, leaving 8 bases between them. The CDR3 has 14 residues. Germline CDR1 and CDR2: MNHNS and SASEGT.

The chain joins TRBV27 to TRBJ2-3, with no clear D. The V gene lost 7 bases and the J gene lost 4 bases, with 9 bases spanning the gap. Per germline, CDR1 MNHEY and CDR2 SMNVEV (reference sequence). This CDR3 spans 12 amino acids. The CDR3 bases are TGTGCCAGCACCTCGGTGGCAGATACGCAGTATTTT. This gives the protein CASTSVADTQYF.

The V and J genes are TRBV30 and TRBJ1-1; D call uncertain. V lost 5 bases to trimming and J lost 6 bases, with 13 bases between them. The CDR3 sequence is 12 residues long. The germline CDR1 and CDR2 sequences are GTSNPN and SVGIG (reference sequence). The CDR3 nucleotides read TGTGCCTGGGGAAGCTCTCCCCCTGAAGCTTTCTTT. Its protein product is CAWGSSPPEAFF. Variable domain in full (rest from reference TRBV30 and TRBJ1-1): SQTIHQWPATLVQPVGSPLSLECTVEGTSNPNLYWYRQAAGRGLQLLFYSVGIGQISSEVPQNLSASRPQDRQFILSSKKLLLSDSGFYLCAWGSSPPEAFFGQGTRLTVV.

The chain recombines TRBV4-3 with TRBJ1-6, with D hard to call. This CDR3 spans 15 amino acids. With 5 bases removed from V and 8 bases from J, the gap between germline ends came to 16 bases. Per germline, CDR1 LGHNA and CDR2 YSLEER. CDR3 sequence reads: CASSKVTVDYSPLHF. The DNA of the CDR3 is TGCGCCAGCAGCAAAGTTACGGTAGACTATTCACCCCTCCACTTT.

The chain couples TRBV27 to TRBJ1-6; D is ambiguous. The CDR3 extends over 15 amino acids. From germline, CDR1 is MNHEY and CDR2 SMNVEV (reference sequence). V was trimmed by 7 bases and J by 0 bases, leaving 10 bases between them. The CDR3 coding sequence is TGTGCCAGCACTGACACCAGCTCCTATAATTCACCCCTCCACTTT. Protein product: CASTDTSSYNSPLHF.

The chain combines TRBV18 with TRBJ2-7; TRBD1 matches 10 bases. CDR3 size: 14 residues. Germline V lookup: CDR1 KGHSH, CDR2 LQKENI. V lost 2 bases, J lost 6 bases, and 4 bases stayed unmatched. CDR3 nucleotides: TGTGCCAGCTCACCAGTAGACAGGGGGCTCGAGCAGTACTTC. Its translation is CASSPVDRGLEQYF.

The chain uses TRBV20-1 and TRBJ1-3; D is undetermined. Deletions cut 5 bases from V and 1 base from J, with 3 bases between. CDR1 DFQATT and CDR2 SNEGSKA come from the germline V gene (reference sequence). The length of the CDR3 is 11 residues. CDR3 sequence reads: CSARSGNTIYF. The CDR3 bases are TGCAGTGCTCGGTCTGGAAACACCATATATTTT.

The V gene is TRBV29-1, the J gene TRBJ1-1, with a possible D match to TRBD1 (5 bases). This CDR3 has 12 amino acids. V lost 7 bases to trimming and J lost 1 base, with 10 bases between them. Germline V gene sequence: CDR1 SQVTM, CDR2 ANQGSEA. The CDR3 region is CSGYDRNTEAFF. DNA of the CDR3: TGCAGCGGCTACGACAGGAACACTGAAGCTTTCTTT.

V gene TRBV2 combines with J gene TRBJ2-5, with 8 bases matching TRBD2. Germline V lookup: CDR1 SNHLY, CDR2 FYNNEI. J gave up 6 bases and V 2 bases, and 8 bases lay outside the gene matches. The CDR3 has 15 amino acids. The CDR3 region is CASSENSGGVKTQYF. The CDR3, as DNA: TGTGCCAGCAGTGAAAATTCGGGAGGGGTAAAGACCCAGTACTTC.

The chain has TRBV6-6 and TRBJ2-3, with TRBD2 matching over 11 bases. Germline loops: CDR1 MNHNY, CDR2 SVGAGI (reference sequence). CDR3 length: 15 residues. V shed 5 bases and J 2 bases; nucleotides not matched to a gene: 3. The CDR3 loop reads CASSATSGVTDTQYF. CDR3 coding DNA: TGTGCCAGCAGTGCGACTAGCGGGGTCACAGATACGCAGTATTTT.

This clone has more than one count but fewer than ten. The chain couples TRBV4-1 to TRBJ2-1, with 8 bases lining up with TRBD2. V was pared by 5 bases and J by 4 bases, with 10 bases of the junction left unmatched. This CDR3 spans 16 amino acids. Per germline, CDR1 MGHRA and CDR2 YSYEKL. CDR3 in DNA: TGCGCCAGCAGCAGCCCAACTAGCGGCCATTACAATGAGCAGTTCTTC. Translated, it gives CASSSPTSGHYNEQFF.